Reported below is one TCR beta chain. This entry is derived from a study of ipilimumab plus nivolumab after autologous stem cell transplantation. Germline V gene sequence: CDR1 MDHEN, CDR2 SYDVKM. The CDR3 has 15 residues. V lost 5 bases to trimming and J lost 5 bases, with 18 bases between them. The data were produced by immunoSEQ multiplex PCR, yet TCRdb's version contains in-frame clones alone and is incomplete. The table lists a few thousand clones, 65% to 75% of them singletons. Sequences were derived from PBMCs, sampled in a trial of ipilimumab plus nivolumab as post-transplant consolidation. The chain couples TRBV28 to TRBJ1-1; the D gene is possibly TRBD1 (6 bases). The sequence was collected from a male donor with multiple myeloma. Here the CDR3 reads CASSLNEGGWTEAFF. The CDR3 DNA reads as TGTGCCAGCAGTCTGAACGAGGGGGGCTGGACTGAAGCTTTCTTT.